This T cell receptor (beta chain) is drawn from a study of cytotoxic CD8 clonotypes in ibrutinib-treated CLL. A 1 in 200,000 to 1 in 1 million T cell depth was the sequencing target. Using immunoSEQ multiplex PCR, the repertoire was profiled, and TCRdb retains in-frame clones only, with some absent. The sample records almost 85,000 clones, 70% to 90% being singletons. Trimming at V came to 3 bases and at J to 2 bases, leaving 7 bases not matched to a gene. Germline-derived CDR1 and CDR2 are MDHEN and SYDVKM. The CDR3 runs to 15 residues. Worth noting for this clone: Its specificity is not known.

Whole-study findings and limits: On treatment, the uncommon public clonotypes contracted or remained stable. Clonality increased with ibrutinib response but returned toward baseline at progression.

This TCR came from a human donor with chronic lymphocytic leukemia. This chain links TRBV28 with TRBJ2-7; TRBD1 agrees at 7 bases. This specimen consisted of PBMCs, obtained before ibrutinib treatment. CDR3 sequence: CASSFWGQTTYEQYF. CDR3 DNA sequence: TGTGCCAGCAGTTTTTGGGGACAGACAACCTACGAGCAGTACTTC.